The 5 T cell receptor beta chains in this list originate from one sample, sequenced in a study of T cell repertoires in cytomegalovirus infection. TCRdb re-derived calls from the reads in MiXCR, one entry per CDR3 protein. The data contain roughly 990,000 distinct CDR3 sequences, less than 40% of them seen just once; the ten biggest clones take up about 14%. No cognate antigen is known for these TCRs. The sample was cultured CD8+ T cells from PBMCs, taken from culture after CMV antigen stimulation. Every receptor here comes from a human donor in good health (CMV status not recorded). Some clones in this sample may be carry-over from other donors' samples.

This clonotype turned up a few times. The chain couples TRBV9 to TRBJ1-1, with 10 positions matching TRBD1. CDR3 length: 17 residues. After removal of 0 bases from V and 7 bases from J, the junction contained 12 bases not matched to a gene. Germline V gene lookup returns CDR1 SGDLS and CDR2 YYNGEE. The CDR3 region is CASSVDRTGGSRGEAFF. CDR3 DNA: TGTGCCAGCAGCGTAGATCGGACAGGGGGTAGTAGGGGTGAAGCTTTCTTT.

The rearrangement uses TRBV25-1 and TRBJ1-3, with D tentatively TRBD1 (5 bases). V shed 1 base and J shed 0 bases, with 13 bases lying between them. Germline-derived CDR1 and CDR2 are MGHDK and SYGVNS. This CDR3 contains 17 residues. DNA for the CDR3: TGTGCCAGCAGTGAATTGGAAGCGAGGGGCTCTGGAAACACCATATATTTT. It specifies CASSELEARGSGNTIYF.

The chain joins TRBV6-5 to TRBJ2-7; D may correspond to TRBD1 or TRBD2 (5 bases each). CDR3 size: 13 residues. The V and J ends lost 6 bases and 3 bases respectively, with 12 bases between them. The germline V gene has CDR1 MNHEY and CDR2 SVGAGI. This CDR3 is CASSYGTDYEQYF. In DNA form, the CDR3 reads TGTGCCAGCAGCTACGGGACCGACTACGAGCAGTACTTC.

The genes are TRBV7-9 and TRBJ1-1; D ambiguous. Trimming took off 6 bases at V and 3 bases at J, with 23 bases between the two ends. CDR3 size: 17 residues. CDR1 and CDR2 from the germline V gene are SEHNR and FQNEAQ (reference sequence). CDR3 loop: CASSKNLREAGYTEAFF. The CDR3 nucleotides are TGTGCCAGCAGTAAGAACCTCCGGGAGGCGGGGTACACTGAAGCTTTCTTT.

A remark on this clonotype: Germline and junction disagree at one end, which may indicate a read error. The rearrangement uses TRBV4-1 and TRBJ1-1; possibly TRBD1 for D (5 bases). CDR1 is MGHRA and CDR2 is YSYEKL in the germline V gene. The CDR3 spans 15 residues. The CDR3 is CASRQLPDSQTEAFF. CDR3 DNA: TGCGCCAGCCGCCAACTCCCCGACAGTCAAACTGAAGCTTTCTTT.